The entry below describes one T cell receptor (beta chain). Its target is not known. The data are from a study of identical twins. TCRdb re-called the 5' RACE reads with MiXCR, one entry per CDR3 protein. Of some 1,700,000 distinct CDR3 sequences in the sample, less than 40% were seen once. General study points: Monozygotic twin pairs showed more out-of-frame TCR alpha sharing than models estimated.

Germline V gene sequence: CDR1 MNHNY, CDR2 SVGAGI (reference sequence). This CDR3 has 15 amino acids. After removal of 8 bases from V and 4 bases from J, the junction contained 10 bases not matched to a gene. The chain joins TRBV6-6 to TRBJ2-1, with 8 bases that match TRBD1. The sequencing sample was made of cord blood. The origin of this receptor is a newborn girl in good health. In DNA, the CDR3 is TGTGCCAGCGGTCGATCGACAGGGGTATACAATGAGCAGTTCTTC. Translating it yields CASGRSTGVYNEQFF.